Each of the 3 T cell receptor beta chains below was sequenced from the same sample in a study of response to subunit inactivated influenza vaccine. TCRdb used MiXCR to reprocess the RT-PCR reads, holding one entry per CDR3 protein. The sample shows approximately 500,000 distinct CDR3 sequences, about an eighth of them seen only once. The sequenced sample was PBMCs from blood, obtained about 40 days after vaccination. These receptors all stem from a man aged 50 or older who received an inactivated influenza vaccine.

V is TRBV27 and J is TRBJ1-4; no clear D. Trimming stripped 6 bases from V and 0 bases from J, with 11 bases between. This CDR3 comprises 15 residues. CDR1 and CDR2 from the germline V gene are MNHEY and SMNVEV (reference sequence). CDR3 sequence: CASSRSGTTNEKLFF. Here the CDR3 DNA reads TGTGCCAGCAGCCGGTCGGGAACAACTAATGAAAAACTGTTTTTT. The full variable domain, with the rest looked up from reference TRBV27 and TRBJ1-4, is EAQVTQNPRYLITVTGKKLTVTCSQNMNHEYMSWYRQDPGLGLRQIYYSMNVEVTDKGDVPEGYKVSRKEKRNFPLILESPSPNQTSLYFCASSRSGTTNEKLFFGSGTQLSVL.

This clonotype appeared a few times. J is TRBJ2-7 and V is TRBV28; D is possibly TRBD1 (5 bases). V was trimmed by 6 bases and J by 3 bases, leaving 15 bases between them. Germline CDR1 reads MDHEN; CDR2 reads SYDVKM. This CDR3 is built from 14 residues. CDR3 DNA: TGTGCCAGCAGCCCCCTCGCAGGGATCTACGAGCAGTACTTC. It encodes CASSPLAGIYEQYF.

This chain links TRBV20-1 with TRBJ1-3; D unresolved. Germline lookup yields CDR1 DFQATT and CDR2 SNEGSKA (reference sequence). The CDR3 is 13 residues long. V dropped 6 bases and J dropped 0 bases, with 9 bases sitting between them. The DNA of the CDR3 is TGCAGTGCACCACTCACCTCTGGAAACACCATATATTTT. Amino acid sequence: CSAPLTSGNTIYF.